These 21 T cell receptor beta chains were all obtained from the same sample, sequenced in a study of blood T cell repertoires in COVID-19. This table comes from immunoSEQ multiplex PCR, and its TCRdb copy is limited to in-frame clones, with some not included. The table lists tens of thousands of clones, 75% to 90% of them singletons. Sequenced sample: peripheral blood. Receptor source: a woman older than 75 with active COVID-19.

This chain connects TRBV18 to TRBJ1-1, with D uncertain. There are 12 residues in the CDR3. V gave up 8 bases and J gave up 4 bases, with 11 bases separating them. Germline V gene sequence: CDR1 KGHSH, CDR2 LQKENI. In DNA form, the CDR3 reads TGTGCCAGCGTTAACTCGGGCACTGAAGCTTTCTTT. As protein: CASVNSGTEAFF.

The chain combines TRBV28 with TRBJ1-4; no firm D call. This CDR3 is 16 amino acids long. CDR1 is MDHEN and CDR2 is SYDVKM in the germline V gene. Trimming left V 9 bases short and J 7 bases short, with 24 bases between. CDR3: CASFPPRGGSGEKLFF. In DNA, the CDR3 is TGTGCCAGTTTTCCCCCTCGAGGTGGATCGGGTGAAAAACTGTTTTTT. Full variable domain (rest looked up from reference TRBV28 and TRBJ1-4): DVKVTQSSRYLVKRTGEKVFLECVQDMDHENMFWYRQDPGLGLRLIYFSYDVKMKEKGDIPEGYSVSREKKERFSLILESASTNQTSMYLCASFPPRGGSGEKLFFGSGTQLSVL.

The V gene is TRBV27, the J gene TRBJ1-4; D unresolved. This CDR3 is 14 amino acids long. V lost 8 bases and J 3 bases, leaving 13 bases between the germline ends. The germline CDR1 and CDR2 sequences are MNHEY and SMNVEV (reference sequence). CDR3 sequence: CASGLDASNEKLFF. In DNA form, the CDR3 reads TGTGCCAGCGGACTGGACGCCTCTAATGAAAAACTGTTTTTT.

V and J are TRBV19 and TRBJ1-4; TRBD1 might be the D (5 bases). The CDR3 length is 14 residues. Trimming took 4 bases from V and 0 from J, leaving 6 bases between them. Germline values: CDR1 LNHDA, CDR2 SQIVND (reference sequence). The CDR3 sequence: CASSKTATNEKLFF. CDR3 nucleotides: TGTGCCAGTAGTAAGACAGCAACTAATGAAAAACTGTTTTTT.

The CDR3 coding sequence is TGTGCCAGCAGTTTCAGGGGGGAGACTGAAGCTTTCTTT. Its protein product is CASSFRGETEAFF. V gene TRBV12-3 or TRBV12-4 combines with J gene TRBJ1-1, with 7 bases lining up with TRBD1. CDR3 length equals 13 residues. V was pared by 3 bases and J by 5 bases, with 3 bases of the junction left unmatched.

This clone has only one observation. The chain uses TRBV29-1 and TRBJ1-4; 12 bases match TRBD1. The junction had 6 bases not matched to a gene; V was cut back by 6 bases and J by 7 bases. Germline V CDR1 and CDR2: SQVTM, ANQGSEA. The CDR3 has 14 residues. The CDR3 DNA sequence: TGCAGCGTGGGACAGGGGGCGCGTGTTGAAAAACTGTTTTTT. Its protein product is CSVGQGARVEKLFF.

This chain links TRBV5-4 with TRBJ1-6; 11 nucleotides agree with TRBD1. The length of the CDR3 is 16 residues. The V gene's germline CDR1 is SGHNT and CDR2 YYREEE (reference sequence). J gave up 6 bases and V 2 bases, and 4 bases lay outside the gene matches. The CDR3 loop is CASSFGTGGGNSPLHF. In nucleotides, the CDR3 is TGTGCCAGCAGCTTTGGGACAGGGGGGGGTAATTCACCCCTCCACTTT.

This sequence joins TRBV12-5 and TRBJ2-1; no reliable D call. The germline gives CDR1 LGHNT, CDR2 FRNRAP. Between the trimmed V and J ends, which lost 7 bases and 0 bases, there was a span of 16 bases. The CDR3 is 16 residues long. CDR3 amino acids: CASARRSASSYNEQFF. The CDR3, as DNA: TGTGCTAGTGCGCGGCGGAGCGCGAGCTCCTACAATGAGCAGTTCTTC.

This clone was seen just once. The chain has TRBV30 and TRBJ2-3, with 8 positions matching TRBD1. Germline V gene lookup returns CDR1 GTSNPN and CDR2 SVGIG (reference sequence). J lost 6 bases, V lost 5 bases, and 4 bases had no gene match. The CDR3 spans 12 residues. In nucleotides, the CDR3 is TGTGCCTGGGCCAGGGGGCCTGATACGCAGTATTTT. It encodes CAWARGPDTQYF.

The V gene is TRBV28, the J gene TRBJ1-2; D is ambiguous. Germline V gene lookup returns CDR1 MDHEN and CDR2 SYDVKM. The ends were cut back, 10 bases at V and 8 bases at J, with 14 bases in the middle. This CDR3 is 11 amino acids long. The DNA for the CDR3 is TGTGCCACTTTCAACGGGTACGGCTACACCTTC. This codes for CATFNGYGYTF.

The rearrangement links TRBV4-2 to TRBJ1-1, with 7 nucleotides matching TRBD1. The CDR3 sequence is 14 residues long. The V gene end was trimmed by 5 bases and the J gene end by 5 bases; junction bases not matched to a gene: 8. Germline lookup yields CDR1 LGHNA and CDR2 YNFKEQ. CDR3 residues: CASSLVDRETEAFF. CDR3 DNA: TGTGCCAGCAGCTTGGTTGACAGGGAAACTGAAGCTTTCTTT.

The genes are TRBV5-1 and TRBJ2-3; 10 bases map to TRBD2. The germline gives CDR1 SGHRS, CDR2 YFSETQ. The length of the CDR3 is 16 residues. The J segment lost 6 bases and the V segment lost 5 bases, leaving 12 bases of the junction unmatched. The CDR3 is CASRSGAGGPWDTQYF. CDR3 coding DNA: TGCGCCAGCAGATCTGGAGCGGGAGGGCCCTGGGATACGCAGTATTTT.

The V and J genes are TRBV7-2 and TRBJ2-2; TRBD2 aligns across 7 bases. Unmatched junction bases numbered 4, after V lost 4 bases and J lost 2 bases. The CDR3 consists of 15 residues. Germline CDR1 SGHTA, CDR2 FQGNSA. This CDR3 reads CASSSLAANTGELFF. The CDR3, as DNA: TGTGCCAGCAGCTCCCTAGCGGCCAACACCGGGGAGCTGTTTTTT.

V gene TRBV18 combines with J gene TRBJ1-2; perhaps TRBD1 as D (5 bases). V dropped 2 bases and J dropped 2 bases, with 9 bases sitting between them. Germline V gives CDR1 KGHSH, CDR2 LQKENI. This CDR3 comprises 14 residues. The CDR3 sequence is CASSPGATNYGYTF. As DNA, the CDR3 is TGTGCCAGCTCACCAGGGGCCACAAACTATGGCTACACCTTC.

The rearrangement links TRBV7-2 to TRBJ2-3, with 10 bases lining up with TRBD2. The germline CDR1 and CDR2 sequences are SGHTA and FQGNSA. The CDR3 runs 14 residues. V trimming: 3 bases; J trimming: 5 bases; junction bases outside the gene matches: 2. CDR3 amino acids: CASSFGLAVDTQYF. Here the CDR3 DNA reads TGTGCCAGCAGCTTCGGACTAGCGGTAGATACGCAGTATTTT.

This clone was counted only a few times. The chain employs TRBV7-9 and TRBJ2-5, with D possibly being TRBD2 (5 bases). V dropped 4 bases and J dropped 4 bases, with 16 bases sitting between them. The length of the CDR3 is 15 residues. CDR1 is SEHNR and CDR2 is FQNEAQ in the germline V gene (reference sequence). The CDR3 DNA reads TGTGCCAGCAGCTATCTCGGGTCTGGAGGAGAGACCCAGTACTTC. It codes for CASSYLGSGGETQYF.

Only one count was recorded for this clone. V is TRBV7-7 and J is TRBJ2-3; D possibly corresponds to TRBD2 (6 bases). The V and J ends lost 5 bases and 5 bases respectively, with 14 bases between them. Germline-derived CDR1 and CDR2 are SSHAT and FNYEAQ (reference sequence). The CDR3 consists of 14 residues. CDR3: CASSRGTLGDTQYF. CDR3 DNA sequence: TGTGCCAGCAGCCGCGGGACCCTCGGAGATACGCAGTATTTT.

The chain is built from TRBV7-3 and TRBJ2-7, with unresolved D. V was pared by 5 bases and J by 0 bases, with 14 bases between. CDR3 size: 15 residues. The germline V gene has CDR1 SGHTA and CDR2 FQGTGA. CDR3 coding DNA: TGTGCCAGCAGCCCCGGTTCAAGCTTCTCCTACGAGCAGTACTTC. Translating it yields CASSPGSSFSYEQYF.

The chain uses TRBV5-1 and TRBJ2-5; TRBD2 agrees at 8 bases. Germline trimming cut 4 bases from V and 5 bases from J; bases unmatched to any gene: 10. This CDR3 is 15 amino acids long. Germline-derived CDR1 and CDR2 are SGHRS and YFSETQ. CDR3 nucleotides: TGCGCCAGCAGCCCGGGGACTAGAGGTACGGAGACCCAGTACTTC. Amino acids: CASSPGTRGTETQYF. Full variable domain (outside the CDR3, taken from reference TRBV5-1 and TRBJ2-5): KAGVTQTPRYLIKTRGQQVTLSCSPISGHRSVSWYQQTPGQGLQFLFEYFSETQRNKGNFPGRFSGRQFSNSRSEMNVSTLELGDSALYLCASSPGTRGTETQYFGPGTRLLVL.

The V gene is TRBV18, the J gene TRBJ1-1; 7 nucleotides agree with TRBD1. The CDR3 runs to 14 residues. V lost 6 bases, J lost 1 base, and 5 bases stayed unmatched. The germline V gene has CDR1 KGHSH and CDR2 LQKENI. The CDR3 bases are TGTGCCAGCTCGACGACAGGGTGGAACACTGAAGCTTTCTTT. Translation gives CASSTTGWNTEAFF.

The genes are TRBV25-1 and TRBJ1-2; 8 nucleotides line up with TRBD1. The germline V gene encodes CDR1 MGHDK and CDR2 SYGVNS. Unmatched junction bases numbered 5, after V lost 2 bases and J lost 9 bases. The CDR3 runs 13 residues. CDR3 DNA sequence: TGTGCCAGCAGTGAAGGGGACAGGCCTCGCTACACCTTC. It encodes CASSEGDRPRYTF.